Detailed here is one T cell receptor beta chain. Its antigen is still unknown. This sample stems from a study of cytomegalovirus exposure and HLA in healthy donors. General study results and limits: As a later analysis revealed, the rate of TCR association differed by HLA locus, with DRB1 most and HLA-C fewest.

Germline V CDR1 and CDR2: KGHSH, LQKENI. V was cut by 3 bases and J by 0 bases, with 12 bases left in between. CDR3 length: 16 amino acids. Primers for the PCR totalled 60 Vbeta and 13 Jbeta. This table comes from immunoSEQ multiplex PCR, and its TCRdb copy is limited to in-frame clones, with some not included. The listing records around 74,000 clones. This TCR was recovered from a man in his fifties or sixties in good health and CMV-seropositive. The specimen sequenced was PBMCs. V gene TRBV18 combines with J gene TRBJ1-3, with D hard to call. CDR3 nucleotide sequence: TGTGCCAGCTCACCCGCCCCCGGGAGCTCTGGAAACACCATATATTTT. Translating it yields CASSPAPGSSGNTIYF.